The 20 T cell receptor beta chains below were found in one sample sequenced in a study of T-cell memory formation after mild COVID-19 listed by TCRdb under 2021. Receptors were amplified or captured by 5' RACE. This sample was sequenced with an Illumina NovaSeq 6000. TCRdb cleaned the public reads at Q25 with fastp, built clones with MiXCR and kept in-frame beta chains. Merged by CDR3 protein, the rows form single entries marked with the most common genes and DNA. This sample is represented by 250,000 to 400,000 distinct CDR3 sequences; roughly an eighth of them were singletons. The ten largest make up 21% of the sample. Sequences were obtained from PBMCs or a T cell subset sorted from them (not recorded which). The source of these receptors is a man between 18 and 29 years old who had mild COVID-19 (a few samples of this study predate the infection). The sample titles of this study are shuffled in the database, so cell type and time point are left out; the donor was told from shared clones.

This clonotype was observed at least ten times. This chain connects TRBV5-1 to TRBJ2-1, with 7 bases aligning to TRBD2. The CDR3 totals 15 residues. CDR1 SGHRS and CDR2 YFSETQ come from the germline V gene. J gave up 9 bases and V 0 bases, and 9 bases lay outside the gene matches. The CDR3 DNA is TGCGCCAGCAGCTTGGGAAGCGGGGAGCGGGGTGAGCAGTTCTTC. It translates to CASSLGSGERGEQFF.

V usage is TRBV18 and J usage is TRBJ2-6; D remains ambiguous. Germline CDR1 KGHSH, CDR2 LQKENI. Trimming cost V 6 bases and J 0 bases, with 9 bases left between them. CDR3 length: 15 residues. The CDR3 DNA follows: TGTGCCAGCTCCCACGGAAGCTCTGGGGCCAACGTCCTGACTTTC. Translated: CASSHGSSGANVLTF. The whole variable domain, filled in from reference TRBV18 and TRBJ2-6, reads NAGVMQNPRHLVRRRGQEARLRCSPMKGHSHVYWYRQLPEEGLKFMVYLQKENIIDESGMPKERFSAEFPKEGPSILRIQQVVRGDSAAYFCASSHGSSGANVLTFGAGSRLTVL.

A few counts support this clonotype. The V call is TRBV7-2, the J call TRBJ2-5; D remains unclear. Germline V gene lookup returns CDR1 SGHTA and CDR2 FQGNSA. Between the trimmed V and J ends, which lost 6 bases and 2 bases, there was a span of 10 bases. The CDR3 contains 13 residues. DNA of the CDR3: TGTGCCAGCAGTCCATACGGTCAAGAGACCCAGTACTTC. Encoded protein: CASSPYGQETQYF.

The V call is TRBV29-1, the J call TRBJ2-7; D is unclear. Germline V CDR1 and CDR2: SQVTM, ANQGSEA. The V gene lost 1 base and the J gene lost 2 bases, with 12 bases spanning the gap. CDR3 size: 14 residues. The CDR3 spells CSVEVRQPPYEQYF. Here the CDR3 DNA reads TGCAGCGTTGAAGTAAGGCAGCCTCCCTACGAGCAGTACTTC.

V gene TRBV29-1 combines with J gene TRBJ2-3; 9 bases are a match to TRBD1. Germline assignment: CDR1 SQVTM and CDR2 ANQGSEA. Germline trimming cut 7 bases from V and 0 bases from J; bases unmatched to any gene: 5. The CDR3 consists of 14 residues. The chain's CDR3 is CSAWDRASTDTQYF. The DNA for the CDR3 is TGCAGCGCCTGGGACAGGGCTAGCACAGATACGCAGTATTTT.

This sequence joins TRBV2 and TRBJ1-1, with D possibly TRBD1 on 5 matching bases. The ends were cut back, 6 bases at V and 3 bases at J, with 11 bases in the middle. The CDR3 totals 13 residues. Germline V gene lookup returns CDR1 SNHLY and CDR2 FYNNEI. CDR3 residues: CASRGAGYTEAFF. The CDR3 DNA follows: TGTGCCAGCAGGGGCGCAGGGTACACTGAAGCTTTCTTT. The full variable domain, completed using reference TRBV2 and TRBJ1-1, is EPEVTQTPSHQVTQMGQEVILRCVPISNHLYFYWYRQILGQKVEFLVSFYNNEISEKSEIFDDQFSVERPDGSNFTLKIRSTKLEDSAMYFCASRGAGYTEAFFGQGTRLTVV.

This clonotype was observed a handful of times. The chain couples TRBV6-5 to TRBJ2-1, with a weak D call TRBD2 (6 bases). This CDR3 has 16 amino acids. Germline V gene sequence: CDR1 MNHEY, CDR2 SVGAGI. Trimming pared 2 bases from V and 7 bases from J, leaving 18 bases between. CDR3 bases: TGTGCCAGCAGTTACCCCCGGGGCCGGAGGGCTAATGAGCAGTTCTTC. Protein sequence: CASSYPRGRRANEQFF.

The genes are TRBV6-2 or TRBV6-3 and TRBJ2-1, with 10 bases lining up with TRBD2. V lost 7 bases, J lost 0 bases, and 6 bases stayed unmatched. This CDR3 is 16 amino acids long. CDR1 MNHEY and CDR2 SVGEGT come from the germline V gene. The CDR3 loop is CASIPRLAGSYNEQFF. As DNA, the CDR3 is TGTGCCAGCATCCCTAGACTAGCGGGCTCCTACAATGAGCAGTTCTTC.

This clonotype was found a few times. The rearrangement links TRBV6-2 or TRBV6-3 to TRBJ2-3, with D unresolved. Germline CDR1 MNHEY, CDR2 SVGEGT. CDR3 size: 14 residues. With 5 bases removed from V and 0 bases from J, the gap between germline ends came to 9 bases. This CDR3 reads CASSPRISTDTQYF. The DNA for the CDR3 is TGTGCCAGCAGTCCTCGGATTAGCACAGATACGCAGTATTTT.

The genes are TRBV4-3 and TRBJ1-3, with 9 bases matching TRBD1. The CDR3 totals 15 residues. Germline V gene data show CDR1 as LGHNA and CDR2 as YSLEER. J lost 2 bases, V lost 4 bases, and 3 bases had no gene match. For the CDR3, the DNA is TGCGCCAGCAGCCTGGACAGGGGTCCTGGAAACACCATATATTTT. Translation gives CASSLDRGPGNTIYF.

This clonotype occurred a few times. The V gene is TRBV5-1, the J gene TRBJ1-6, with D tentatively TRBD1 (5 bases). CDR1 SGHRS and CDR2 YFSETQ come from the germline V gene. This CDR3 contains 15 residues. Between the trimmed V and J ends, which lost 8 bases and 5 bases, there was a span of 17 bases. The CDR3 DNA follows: TGCGCCAGGACGGGTCGGGGGAAGGATAATTCACCCCTCCACTTT. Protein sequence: CARTGRGKDNSPLHF.

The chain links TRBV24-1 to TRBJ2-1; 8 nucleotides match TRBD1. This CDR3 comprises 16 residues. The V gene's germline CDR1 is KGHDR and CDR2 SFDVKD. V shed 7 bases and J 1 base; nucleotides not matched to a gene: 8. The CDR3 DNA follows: TGTGCCACCAGCGACCCCGGACAGGGATCCTACAATGAGCAGTTCTTC. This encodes CATSDPGQGSYNEQFF.

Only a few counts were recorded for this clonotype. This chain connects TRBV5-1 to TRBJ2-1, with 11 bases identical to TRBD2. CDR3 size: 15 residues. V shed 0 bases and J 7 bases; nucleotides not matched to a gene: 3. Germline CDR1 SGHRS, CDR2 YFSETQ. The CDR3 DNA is TGCGCCAGCAGCTTGGAGGGGACTAGCGGAAATGAGCAGTTCTTC. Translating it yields CASSLEGTSGNEQFF.

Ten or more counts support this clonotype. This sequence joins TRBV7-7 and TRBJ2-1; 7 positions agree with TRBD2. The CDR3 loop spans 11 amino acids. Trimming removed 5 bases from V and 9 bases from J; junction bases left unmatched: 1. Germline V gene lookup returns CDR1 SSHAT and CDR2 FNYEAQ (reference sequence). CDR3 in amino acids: CASSGGGEQFF. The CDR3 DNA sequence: TGTGCCAGCAGCGGCGGGGGTGAGCAGTTCTTC.

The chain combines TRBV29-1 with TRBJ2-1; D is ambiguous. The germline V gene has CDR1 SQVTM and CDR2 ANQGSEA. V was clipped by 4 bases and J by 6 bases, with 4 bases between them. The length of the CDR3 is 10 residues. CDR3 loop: CSVALNEQFF. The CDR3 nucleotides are TGCAGCGTTGCCCTCAATGAGCAGTTCTTC.

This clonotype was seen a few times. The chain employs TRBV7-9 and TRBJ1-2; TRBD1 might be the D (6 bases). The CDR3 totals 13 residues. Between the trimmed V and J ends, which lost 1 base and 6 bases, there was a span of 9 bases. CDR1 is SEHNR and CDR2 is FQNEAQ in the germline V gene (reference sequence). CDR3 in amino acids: CASSLEQGDGYTF. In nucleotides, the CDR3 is TGTGCCAGCAGCTTAGAACAGGGAGATGGCTACACCTTC.

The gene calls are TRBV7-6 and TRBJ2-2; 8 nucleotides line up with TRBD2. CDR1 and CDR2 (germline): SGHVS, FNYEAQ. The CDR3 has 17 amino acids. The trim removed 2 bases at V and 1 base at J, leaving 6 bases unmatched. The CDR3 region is CASSLPGGVRNTGELFF. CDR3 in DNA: TGTGCCAGCAGCTTACCGGGGGGGGTCCGGAACACCGGGGAGCTGTTTTTT.

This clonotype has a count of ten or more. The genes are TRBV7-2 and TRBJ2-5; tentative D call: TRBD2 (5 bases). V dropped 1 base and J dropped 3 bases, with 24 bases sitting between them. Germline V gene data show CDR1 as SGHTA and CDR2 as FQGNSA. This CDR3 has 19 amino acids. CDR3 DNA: TGTGCCAGCAGCTTAGAGTCCGGCGGGCTACTAGGTGGAGAAGAGACCCAGTACTTC. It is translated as CASSLESGGLLGGEETQYF.

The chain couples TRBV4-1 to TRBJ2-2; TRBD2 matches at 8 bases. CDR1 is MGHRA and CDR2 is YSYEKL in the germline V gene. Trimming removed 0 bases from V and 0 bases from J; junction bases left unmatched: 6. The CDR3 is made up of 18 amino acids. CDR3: CASSQDSSGGTNTGELFF. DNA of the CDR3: TGCGCCAGCAGCCAAGATTCCAGCGGGGGAACGAACACCGGGGAGCTGTTTTTT.

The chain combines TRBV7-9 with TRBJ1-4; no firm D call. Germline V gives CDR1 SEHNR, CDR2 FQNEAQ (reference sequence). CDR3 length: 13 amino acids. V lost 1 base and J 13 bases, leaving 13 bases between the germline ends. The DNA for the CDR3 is TGTGCCAGCAGCTTAGAGCCGATAGAACCACTGTTTTTT. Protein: CASSLEPIEPLFF.